This TCR beta chain emerged from a study of OX40 agonist ivuxolimab in advanced cancers. Study-wide results and limits: Averaged across samples, CD8+ T cells carried more expanded clones than CD4+ did.

A remark on this clone: Its antigen is not known.

Some clones are missing from TCRdb's copy, which holds only in-frame ones; the method was immunoSEQ multiplex PCR. The table includes 78,000 or so clones, 90% to 95% detected once. Per germline, CDR1 LGHNA and CDR2 YNFKEQ. Trimming cost V 1 base and J 5 bases, with 12 bases left between them. The CDR3 spans 15 residues. The chain combines TRBV4-2 with TRBJ2-1, with unresolved D. The sample consisted of CD4+ or CD8+ T cells sorted from blood, taken in a trial of the OX40 agonist ivuxolimab. The TCR comes from an adult with an advanced solid tumor such as melanoma, head and neck, liver or kidney cancer. CDR3 sequence reads: CASSQGLIGDNEQFF. The CDR3 coding sequence is TGTGCCAGCAGCCAAGGTCTGATAGGTGACAATGAGCAGTTCTTC.